These 18 T cell receptor beta chains share one sample of origin, sequenced in a study of cytomegalovirus exposure and HLA in healthy donors. A multiplex PCR was run with 60 Vbeta primers and 13 Jbeta primers. The table came from immunoSEQ multiplex PCR; TCRdb's copy has only in-frame clones and leaves some out. The profile shows about 98,000 clones, 74% of them singletons. The sample taken for sequencing was PBMCs. These receptors were taken from a male donor in good health and CMV-seronegative.

This chain joins TRBV28 and TRBJ2-7, with 9 bases lining up with TRBD1. This CDR3 has 14 residues. J was trimmed by 3 bases and V by 5 bases; bases with no gene match: 5. Germline assignment: CDR1 MDHEN and CDR2 SYDVKM. CDR3 nucleotide sequence: TGTGCCAGCAGTAAGACAGGGGGAGGCTACGAGCAGTACTTC. It is translated as CASSKTGGGYEQYF.

Concerning this clone itself: One junction end disagrees with the germline gene, perhaps due to a read error. The J gene is TRBJ2-5, the V gene TRBV7-7, with TRBD1 identical over 7 bases. Germline V gene data show CDR1 as SSHAT and CDR2 as FNYEAQ (reference sequence). This CDR3 comprises 15 residues. CDR3 bases: TGTGCTAGCAGCCACACACAGGGGACGGGAGAGACCCAGTACTTC. As protein: CASSHTQGTGETQYF.

V and J are TRBV29-1 and TRBJ2-2; unclear D gene. With 3 bases removed from V and 4 bases from J, the gap between germline ends came to 9 bases. CDR1 is SQVTM and CDR2 is ANQGSEA in the germline V gene. The CDR3 is made up of 13 amino acids. CDR3 region: CSVDSQITGELFF. The CDR3 DNA sequence: TGCAGCGTTGATAGCCAGATCACCGGGGAGCTGTTTTTT.

The chain has TRBV6-5 and TRBJ1-1; TRBD1 agrees at 7 bases. This CDR3 is 12 amino acids long. With 2 bases clipped from V and 8 bases from J, the junction kept 2 bases outside the gene matches. The germline V gene has CDR1 MNHEY and CDR2 SVGAGI. The CDR3 nucleotides read TGTGCCAGCAGTTACCTGGGACAGGAAGCTTTCTTT. Translated: CASSYLGQEAFF.

This clone came up once. The chain joins TRBV18 to TRBJ2-7; 7 bases fit TRBD1. Per germline, CDR1 KGHSH and CDR2 LQKENI. V trimming: 3 bases; J trimming: 6 bases; junction bases outside the gene matches: 8. The CDR3 contains 14 residues. The chain's CDR3 is CASSPNPQGTEQYF. The CDR3 DNA reads as TGTGCCAGCTCACCGAACCCACAGGGGACCGAGCAGTACTTC.

This clone has only a few counts. Other DNA sequences in the same sample also yield this CDR3. The J gene is TRBJ1-1, the V gene TRBV6-1, with TRBD1 matching over 7 bases. CDR3 length: 14 residues. Germline V gene data show CDR1 as MNHNS and CDR2 as SASEGT. V lost 2 bases and J lost 4; bases outside the gene matches: 4. DNA of the CDR3: TGTGCCAGCAGTGAAAGGGGGCGAGGCACTGAAGCTTTCTTT. This translates into CASSERGRGTEAFF.

The chain links TRBV27 to TRBJ1-5; 10 bases fit TRBD1. The ends lost 0 bases at V and 4 bases at J; junction bases unmatched: 3. The V gene's germline CDR1 is MNHEY and CDR2 SMNVEV (reference sequence). The length of the CDR3 is 16 residues. The CDR3 coding sequence is TGTGCCAGCAGTTTATCGGGGACAGGGGTAAATCAGCCCCAGCATTTT. Translation gives CASSLSGTGVNQPQHF.

The rearrangement links TRBV27 to TRBJ1-2, with a possible D match to TRBD1 (6 bases). CDR1 is MNHEY, CDR2 SMNVEV, per germline (reference sequence). The ends were cut back, 5 bases at V and 2 bases at J, with 18 bases in the middle. CDR3 length equals 16 residues. CDR3 DNA: TGTGCCAGCAGTCCGGTCGTTTGGGGGCGGAACTATGGCTACACCTTC. Encoded protein: CASSPVVWGRNYGYTF.

CDR3 nucleotide sequence: TGTGCCAGCTCACGTATCGGGACAGGGCTCTCTCGGGAGCAGTACTTC. Its protein product is CASSRIGTGLSREQYF. The chain links TRBV18 to TRBJ2-7; 9 bases map to TRBD1. V dropped 4 bases and J dropped 7; count of bases not matched to a gene: 14. Germline lookup yields CDR1 KGHSH and CDR2 LQKENI. This CDR3 spans 16 amino acids.

V and J are TRBV7-3 and TRBJ2-6; D possibly corresponds to TRBD1 (6 bases). The CDR3 length is 18 residues. Germline assignment: CDR1 SGHTA and CDR2 FQGTGA. The germline V and J ends were trimmed by 0 bases and 0 bases, with 12 bases remaining between them. The CDR3 sequence: CASSLTAGQPSGANVLTF. The CDR3, as DNA: TGTGCCAGCAGCTTAACCGCTGGACAGCCCTCTGGGGCCAACGTCCTGACTTTC.

The CDR3, as DNA: TGTGCCAGTAGACCGGGGGGGCCGGGTGGGCGCTACAATGAGCAGTTCTTC. This encodes CASRPGGPGGRYNEQFF. The chain couples TRBV19 to TRBJ2-1; 8 bases line up with TRBD2. Per the germline V gene, CDR1 is LNHDA and CDR2 is SQIVND (reference sequence). V was pared by 6 bases and J by 3 bases, with 13 bases of the junction left unmatched. The CDR3 is 17 residues long.

CDR3 in amino acids: CASSSRDRVGRGYTF. CDR3 DNA sequence: TGTGCCAGCAGCTCCCGGGACAGGGTAGGAAGGGGCTACACCTTC. The chain is built from TRBV11-2 and TRBJ1-2, with 9 nucleotides matching TRBD1. The CDR3 is 15 amino acids. Germline lookup yields CDR1 SGHAT and CDR2 FQNNGV. V shed 4 bases, J shed 8 bases, and the junction held 11 bases outside the gene matches.

This sequence joins TRBV7-3 and TRBJ2-2; 9 nucleotides line up with TRBD1. The CDR3 has 20 residues. With V trimmed by 1 base and J by 4 bases, 16 bases remained unmatched. Germline CDR1 SGHTA, CDR2 FQGTGA. Here the CDR3 DNA reads TGTGCCAGCAGCTTAAGATCGTTGGGACAGGGTATTCGTGGCACCGGGGAGCTGTTTTTT. Its translation: CASSLRSLGQGIRGTGELFF.

This chain connects TRBV7-3 to TRBJ2-3; D might be TRBD2 (6 bases). The length of the CDR3 is 17 residues. Trimming cost V 1 base and J 3 bases, with 17 bases left between them. CDR1 is SGHTA, CDR2 FQGTGA, per germline. The CDR3 loop is CASSLRTTGLVTDTQYF. CDR3 DNA: TGTGCCAGCAGCTTAAGAACCACGGGACTCGTGACAGATACGCAGTATTTT. The full variable domain, its missing parts supplied by reference TRBV7-3 and TRBJ2-3, is GAGVSQTPSNKVTEKGKYVELRCDPISGHTALYWYRQSLGQGPEFLIYFQGTGAADDSGLPNDRFFAVRPEGSVSTLKIQRTERGDSAVYLCASSLRTTGLVTDTQYFGPGTRLTVL.

The chain has TRBV7-2 and TRBJ2-7; the D gene could be TRBD1 or TRBD2 (7 bases each). Germline CDR1 reads SGHTA; CDR2 reads FQGNSA. This CDR3 spans 14 amino acids. The germline V and J ends were trimmed by 4 bases and 4 bases, with 14 bases remaining between them. The CDR3 loop is CASSSAGGGYEQYF. The CDR3 nucleotides are TGTGCCAGCAGCTCAGCAGGGGGAGGGTACGAGCAGTACTTC.

The chain joins TRBV7-8 to TRBJ2-2; weak D call: TRBD1 (6 bases). Germline CDR1 is SGHVS and CDR2 is FQNEAQ. Trimming took 2 bases from V and 4 from J, leaving 11 bases between them. The CDR3 sequence is 15 residues long. CDR3 region: CASSLMAGATGELFF. In DNA form, the CDR3 reads TGTGCCAGCAGCTTAATGGCAGGGGCCACCGGGGAGCTGTTTTTT.

The chain links TRBV19 to TRBJ2-7; 9 bases are a match to TRBD1. This CDR3 region has 15 residues. Germline V gives CDR1 LNHDA, CDR2 SQIVND (reference sequence). Trimming removed 3 bases from V and 6 bases from J; junction bases left unmatched: 9. The CDR3 DNA is TGTGCCAGTAGTATCCTGGGACAGGGAACAACCGAGCAGTACTTC. The encoded protein is CASSILGQGTTEQYF.

This chain joins TRBV30 and TRBJ2-7; no definite D call. The length of the CDR3 is 14 residues. The germline V and J ends were trimmed by 4 bases and 1 base, with 14 bases remaining between them. CDR1 GTSNPN and CDR2 SVGIG come from the germline V gene (reference sequence). CDR3 nucleotide sequence: TGTGCCTGGACCTCCTCGGCACAGTCCTACGAGCAGTACTTC. Its translation: CAWTSSAQSYEQYF.